A single sample is the source of the 2 T cell receptor beta chains below, sequenced in a study of T cells in Graves' hyperthyroidism and ophthalmopathy. TCR beta CDR3 regions were amplified from RNA. The study used the HTBI primer set for a first-round RT-PCR of the TCR CDR3. TCRdb re-analysed the multiplex PCR reads in MiXCR, keeping a single row per CDR3 protein. The table includes approximately 600,000 distinct CDR3 sequences, 20% detected once. The sequenced sample consisted of blood. The receptors come from a man aged 30 to 45 with Graves' ophthalmopathy.

This clonotype was seen more than once but under ten times. The chain has TRBV6-1 and TRBJ2-5; the D is unclear. Per the germline V gene, CDR1 is MNHNS and CDR2 is SASEGT. V shed 7 bases and J shed 3 bases, with 9 bases lying between them. The CDR3 is made up of 12 amino acids. The CDR3 DNA sequence: TGTGCCAGCATCGACGAAGAAGAGACCCAGTACTTC. Translation: CASIDEEETQYF.

The chain recombines TRBV2 with TRBJ2-2, with 7 nucleotides matching TRBD1. V gave up 6 bases and J gave up 4 bases; unmatched junction bases: 11. The CDR3 extends over 16 amino acids. From germline, CDR1 is SNHLY and CDR2 FYNNEI. The CDR3 here is CASREKTGWSTGELFF. CDR3 nucleotide sequence: TGTGCCAGCAGGGAGAAGACAGGGTGGAGCACCGGGGAGCTGTTTTTT.